This T cell receptor beta chain was captured by sequencing in a study of blood T cell repertoires in COVID-19. Whole-study context: The United States, Italy and Spain provided the acute and convalescent COVID-19 samples. PBMCs, B-cell-depleted T cells, or T cells provided the cDNA or gDNA that made up the material.

As originally analysed: The authors estimated nucleated cell counts from reference gene primer amplification. The table came from immunoSEQ multiplex PCR; TCRdb's copy has only in-frame clones and leaves some out. That table is the source of V, J and clone size, and D and trimming were worked out from the DNA. The sample records roughly 68,000 clones, about 81% being singletons. CDR1 and CDR2 from the germline V gene are KGHSH and LQKENI. Trimming cost V 5 bases and J 6 bases; bases outside gene matches: 13. CDR3 size: 17 residues. Sequences were obtained from peripheral blood. This receptor was identified in a human donor in a cohort sampled during active COVID-19. V gene TRBV18 combines with J gene TRBJ2-1, with 10 positions matching TRBD2. The CDR3 loop is CASSYLNPVAGGNEQFF. The CDR3 bases are TGTGCCAGCTCATATCTAAATCCGGTAGCGGGAGGCAATGAGCAGTTCTTC. Drawing the rest from reference TRBV18 and TRBJ2-1, the complete variable domain is NAGVMQNPRHLVRRRGQEARLRCSPMKGHSHVYWYRQLPEEGLKFMVYLQKENIIDESGMPKERFSAEFPKEGPSILRIQQVVRGDSAAYFCASSYLNPVAGGNEQFFGPGTRLTVL.